The table lists the clone carrying this T cell receptor beta chain with a count of one. The antigen is unknown. The data belong to a study of shared clonotypes between healthy human individuals. General study points: Researchers sampled only blood; tissue repertoires likely differ.

Trimming stripped 4 bases from V and 3 bases from J, with 10 bases between. This CDR3 spans 14 amino acids. Germline CDR1 and CDR2: MDHEN and SYDVKM. The naive CD8 subset, CD45RO-negative cells positively selected for CCR7, excluded terminally differentiated effector memory CD45RA+ cells. Those who donated, Caucasian adults without exception, all lived in Nashville, Tennessee. Each sorted subset replicate got 200 ng genomic DNA, roughly 30,000 genomes. The protocol was immunoSEQ multiplex PCR, while the TCRdb copy is restricted to in-frame clones and leaves out a portion. The table shows about 2.2 million clones, with just under 95% occurring only once.

Sequencing was performed on naive CD8+ T cells from PBMCs. The origin of this receptor is a man younger than 30 in good health. Some clones in this sample may be carry-over from other donors' samples. V usage is TRBV28 and J usage is TRBJ2-1, with D tentatively TRBD1 (6 bases). Written as DNA, the CDR3 is TGTGCCAGCAGTTCCCCAGGGGTCTACAATGAGCAGTTCTTC. This sequence encodes CASSSPGVYNEQFF.